The clone carrying this T cell receptor (beta chain) was recorded many times. Its cognate antigen is unknown. These data are taken from a study of T cells in Graves' hyperthyroidism and ophthalmopathy. General study points: Most thyroid clonotypes expanded above 0.001 were also detected in blood. A median 6.5 months before onset, the model predicted ophthalmopathy.

RNA transcripts were the template for amplifying TCR beta CDR3 regions. HTBI primers were used for first-round RT-PCR of the TCR CDR3. TCRdb called the multiplex PCR reads again in MiXCR, with one record for every CDR3 protein. The sample lists around 700,000 distinct CDR3 sequences, 18% occurring once. Patients aged 18 to 65 had newly diagnosed hyperthyroidism lasting under 2 months. Predating any ophthalmopathy symptoms, the blood sample was taken at first hyperthyroidism diagnosis. What was sequenced was blood. The source of this sequence is a woman between 50 and 59 years old with Graves' hyperthyroidism that later progressed to Graves' ophthalmopathy.

CDR3: CASSQVIYEQYF. CDR3 DNA: TGTGCCAGCAGCCAAGTTATCTACGAGCAGTACTTC. The chain has TRBV3-1 and TRBJ2-7; D unclear. Trimming cost V 1 base and J 3 bases, with 4 bases left between them. In germline, CDR1 is LGHDT, CDR2 YNNKEL (reference sequence). This CDR3 region has 12 residues.